This T cell receptor beta chain was recorded in a study of cytomegalovirus exposure and HLA in healthy donors. Study as a whole: Earlier work reported 117 million unique TCR beta sequences from 150 million to 200 million T cells. HLA-typed donors contributed 65 million to 95 million unique TCRs, which were held in an early data release.

Primers: 60 Vbeta forward and 13 Jbeta reverse. The repertoire was sequenced with immunoSEQ multiplex PCR; TCRdb's copy has only in-frame clones and lacks some. Here the sample table reports about 150,000 clones. The CDR3 totals 13 residues. Trimming took off 4 bases at V and 9 bases at J, with 16 bases between the two ends. CDR1 is GTSNPN and CDR2 is SVGIG in the germline V gene (reference sequence). Donors showed nominal health when sampled, although they likely had unrecorded immune exposures. The gene calls are TRBV30 and TRBJ2-1; TRBD1 might be the D (5 bases). The clonotype was recovered from a woman in her fifties or sixties in good health and CMV-seronegative. The sample was PBMCs. The CDR3 is CAWNSRGTGEQFF. The CDR3 DNA is TGTGCCTGGAACAGTAGGGGTACCGGTGAGCAGTTCTTC.